Reported below is one T cell receptor beta chain. Its antigen is currently unknown. Generated by immunoSEQ multiplex PCR, the TCRdb table keeps only in-frame clones and is missing some. The top ten hold under 9.5% of the sample, which has fewer than 25,000 clones, more than 70% seen once. The data were taken from a study of T cells after posttransplantation cyclophosphamide. Study observations and caveats: Blood and skin or GI T cell repertoires showed limited TRB overlap. TRB clonality was highly associated with recipient CMV seropositivity and reactivation. Donor CD8+ memory clones often dominated recipient blood repertoires at later times.

Sampled 1 year posttransplant, controls received myeloablative marrow transplants, methotrexate and a calcineurin inhibitor. Unmatched junction bases numbered 10, after V lost 5 bases and J lost 4 bases. This CDR3 is built from 15 residues. CDR1 and CDR2 (germline): LNHDA, SQIVND (reference sequence). The TCR originated in a female patient aged 45-60 years who received an allogeneic stem cell transplant from an unrelated donor, was CMV-positive, and had chronic GVHD only. The T cells may partly be graft donor cells. The chain couples TRBV19 to TRBJ1-2; 7 bases map to TRBD1. Sequencing was performed on PBMCs, taken after an allogeneic stem cell transplant with a calcineurin inhibitor and methotrexate. The CDR3 bases are TGTGCCAGTAGTGCGGAACAGGGGCTAGGCTATGGCTACACCTTC. Translating gives CASSAEQGLGYGYTF.